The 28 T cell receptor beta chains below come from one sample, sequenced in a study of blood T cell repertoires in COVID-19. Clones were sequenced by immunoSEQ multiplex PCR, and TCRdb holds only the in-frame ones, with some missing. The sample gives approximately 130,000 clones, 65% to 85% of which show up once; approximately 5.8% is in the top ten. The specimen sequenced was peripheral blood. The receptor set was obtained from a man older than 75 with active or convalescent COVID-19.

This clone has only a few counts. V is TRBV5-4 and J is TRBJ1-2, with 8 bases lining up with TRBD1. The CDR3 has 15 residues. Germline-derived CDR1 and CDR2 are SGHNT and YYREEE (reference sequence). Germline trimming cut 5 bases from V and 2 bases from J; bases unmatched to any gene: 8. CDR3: CASSQTGEGNYGYTF. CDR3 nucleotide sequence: TGTGCCAGCAGTCAGACAGGGGAAGGAAACTATGGCTACACCTTC. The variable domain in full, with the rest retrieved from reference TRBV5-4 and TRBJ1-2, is ETGVTQSPTHLIKTRGQQVTLRCSSQSGHNTVSWYQQALGQGPQFIFQYYREEENGRGNFPPRFSGLQFPNYSSELNVNALELDDSALYLCASSQTGEGNYGYTFGSGTRLTVV.

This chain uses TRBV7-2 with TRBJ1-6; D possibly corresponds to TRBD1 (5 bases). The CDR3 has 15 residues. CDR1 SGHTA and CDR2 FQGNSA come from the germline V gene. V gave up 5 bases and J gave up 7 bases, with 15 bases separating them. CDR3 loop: CASSQWEGLNSPLHF. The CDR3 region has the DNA TGTGCCAGCAGCCAGTGGGAGGGGCTGAATTCACCCCTCCACTTT.

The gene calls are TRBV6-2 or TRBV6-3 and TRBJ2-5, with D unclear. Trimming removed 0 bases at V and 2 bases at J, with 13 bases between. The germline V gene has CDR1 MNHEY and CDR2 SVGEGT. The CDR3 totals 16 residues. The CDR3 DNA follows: TGTGCCAGCAGTTACTCACGAGACATCATGCAAGAGACCCAGTACTTC. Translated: CASSYSRDIMQETQYF.

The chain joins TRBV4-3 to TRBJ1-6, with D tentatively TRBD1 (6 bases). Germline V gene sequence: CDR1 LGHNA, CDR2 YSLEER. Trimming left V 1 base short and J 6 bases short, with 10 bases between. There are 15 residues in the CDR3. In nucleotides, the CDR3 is TGCGCCAGCAGCCAAGGTTGGACAGTTAATTCACCCCTCCACTTT. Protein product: CASSQGWTVNSPLHF.

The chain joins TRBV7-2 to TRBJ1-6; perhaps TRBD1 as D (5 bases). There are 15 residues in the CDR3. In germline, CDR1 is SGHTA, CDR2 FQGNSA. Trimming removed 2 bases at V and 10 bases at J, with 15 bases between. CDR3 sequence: CASSLSGDSGSPLHF. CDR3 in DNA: TGTGCCAGCAGCTTAAGTGGGGACTCCGGATCACCCCTCCACTTT.

The CDR3 bases are TGTGCTAGTGGTTTGGCCCGTACCCGGGGGGTAGAGACCCAGTACTTC. It yields the protein CASGLARTRGVETQYF. The chain couples TRBV12-5 to TRBJ2-5; 7 nucleotides align to TRBD2. Germline CDR1 LGHNT, CDR2 FRNRAP. The J segment lost 4 bases and the V segment lost 1 base, leaving 9 bases of the junction unmatched. The CDR3 has 16 residues.

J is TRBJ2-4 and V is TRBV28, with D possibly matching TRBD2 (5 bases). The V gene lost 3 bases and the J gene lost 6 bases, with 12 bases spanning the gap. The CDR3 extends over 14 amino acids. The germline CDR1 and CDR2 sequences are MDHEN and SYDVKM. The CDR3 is CASSFSDHSNIQYF. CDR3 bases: TGTGCCAGCAGTTTTAGCGACCATTCAAACATTCAGTACTTC. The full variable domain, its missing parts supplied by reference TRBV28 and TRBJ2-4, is DVKVTQSSRYLVKRTGEKVFLECVQDMDHENMFWYRQDPGLGLRLIYFSYDVKMKEKGDIPEGYSVSREKKERFSLILESASTNQTSMYLCASSFSDHSNIQYFGAGTRLSVL.

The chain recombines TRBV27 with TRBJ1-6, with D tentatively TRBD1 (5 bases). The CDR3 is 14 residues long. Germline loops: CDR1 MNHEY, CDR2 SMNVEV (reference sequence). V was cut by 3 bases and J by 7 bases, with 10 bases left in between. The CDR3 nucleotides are TGTGCCAGCAGTTTTGACAGCCTGAATTCACCCCTCCACTTT. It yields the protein CASSFDSLNSPLHF.

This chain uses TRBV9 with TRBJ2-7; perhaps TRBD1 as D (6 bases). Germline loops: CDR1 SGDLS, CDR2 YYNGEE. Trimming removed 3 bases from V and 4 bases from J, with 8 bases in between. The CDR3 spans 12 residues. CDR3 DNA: TGTGCCAGCAGCGCACAGGGTTACGAGCAGTACTTC. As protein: CASSAQGYEQYF. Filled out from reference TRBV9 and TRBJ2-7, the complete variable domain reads DSGVTQTPKHLITATGQRVTLRCSPRSGDLSVYWYQQSLDQGLQFLIQYYNGEERAKGNILERFSAQQFPDLHSELNLSSLELGDSALYFCASSAQGYEQYFGPGTRLTVT.

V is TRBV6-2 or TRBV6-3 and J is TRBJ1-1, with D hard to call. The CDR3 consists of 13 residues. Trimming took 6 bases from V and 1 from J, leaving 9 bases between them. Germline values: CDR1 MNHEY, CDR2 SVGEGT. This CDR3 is CASSMTKNTEAFF. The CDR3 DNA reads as TGTGCCAGCAGCATGACAAAGAACACTGAAGCTTTCTTT.

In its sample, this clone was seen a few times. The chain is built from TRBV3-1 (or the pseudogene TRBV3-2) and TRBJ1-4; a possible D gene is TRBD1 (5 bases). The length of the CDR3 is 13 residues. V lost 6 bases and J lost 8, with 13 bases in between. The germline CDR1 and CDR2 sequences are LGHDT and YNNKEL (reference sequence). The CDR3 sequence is CASRSGMGEKLFF. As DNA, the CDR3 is TGTGCCAGCAGGTCAGGGATGGGAGAAAAACTGTTTTTT.

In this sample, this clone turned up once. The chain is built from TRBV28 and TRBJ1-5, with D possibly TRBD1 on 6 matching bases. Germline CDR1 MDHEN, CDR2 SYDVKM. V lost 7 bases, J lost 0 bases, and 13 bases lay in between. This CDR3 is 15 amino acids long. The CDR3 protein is CASTEGQYSNQPQHF. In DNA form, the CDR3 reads TGTGCCAGCACCGAGGGACAATATAGCAATCAGCCCCAGCATTTT.

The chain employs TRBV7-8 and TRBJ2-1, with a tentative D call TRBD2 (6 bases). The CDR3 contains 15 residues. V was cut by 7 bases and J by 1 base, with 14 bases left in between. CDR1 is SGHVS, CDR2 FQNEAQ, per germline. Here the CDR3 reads CASIPRDWSYNEQFF. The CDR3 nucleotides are TGTGCCAGCATCCCCCGGGACTGGTCCTACAATGAGCAGTTCTTC. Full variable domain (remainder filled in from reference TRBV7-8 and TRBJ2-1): GAGVSQSPRYKVAKRGQDVALRCDPISGHVSLFWYQQALGQGPEFLTYFQNEAQLDKSGLPSDRFFAERPEGSVSTLKIQRTQQEDSAVYLCASIPRDWSYNEQFFGPGTRLTVL.

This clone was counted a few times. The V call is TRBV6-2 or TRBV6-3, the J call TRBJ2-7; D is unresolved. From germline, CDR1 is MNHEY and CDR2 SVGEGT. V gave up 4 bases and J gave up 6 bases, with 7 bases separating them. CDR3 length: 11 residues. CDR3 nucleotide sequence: TGTGCCAGCAGTTTTCGGTTCGAGCAGTACTTC. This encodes CASSFRFEQYF.

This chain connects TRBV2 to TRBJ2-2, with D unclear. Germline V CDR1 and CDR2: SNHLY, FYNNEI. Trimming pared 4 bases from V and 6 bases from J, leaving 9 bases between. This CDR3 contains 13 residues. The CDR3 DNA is TGTGCCAGCAGTGCGGAGAGAGCCGGGGAGCTGTTTTTT. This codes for CASSAERAGELFF.

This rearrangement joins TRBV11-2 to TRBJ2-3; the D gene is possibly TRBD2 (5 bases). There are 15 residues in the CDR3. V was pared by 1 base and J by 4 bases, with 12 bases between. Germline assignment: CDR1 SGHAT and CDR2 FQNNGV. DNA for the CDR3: TGTGCCAGCAGCTTAGGTTCCAGCGGTCCAGATACGCAGTATTTT. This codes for CASSLGSSGPDTQYF.

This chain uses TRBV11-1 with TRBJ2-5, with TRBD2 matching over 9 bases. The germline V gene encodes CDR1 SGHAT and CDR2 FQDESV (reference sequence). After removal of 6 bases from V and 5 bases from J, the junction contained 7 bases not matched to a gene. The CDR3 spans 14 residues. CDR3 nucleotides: TGTGCCAGCAGAGTAGCGGGGGCCGACGAGACCCAGTACTTC. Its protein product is CASRVAGADETQYF.

The CDR3 here is CSVNAGSGANVLTF. The CDR3 nucleotides read TGCAGCGTCAACGCGGGCTCTGGGGCCAACGTCCTGACTTTC. This rearrangement joins TRBV29-1 to TRBJ2-6, with a weak D call TRBD2 (5 bases). The V gene lost 6 bases and the J gene lost 0 bases, with 9 bases spanning the gap. This CDR3 is built from 14 residues. Looked up from germline, CDR1 is SQVTM and CDR2 is ANQGSEA.

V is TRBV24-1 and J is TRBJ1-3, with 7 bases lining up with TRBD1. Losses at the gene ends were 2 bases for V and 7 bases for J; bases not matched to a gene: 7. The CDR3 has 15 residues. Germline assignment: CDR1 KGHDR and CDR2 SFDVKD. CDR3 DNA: TGTGCCACCAGTGATTCCCGACAGGGAAGGAACACCATATATTTT. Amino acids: CATSDSRQGRNTIYF.

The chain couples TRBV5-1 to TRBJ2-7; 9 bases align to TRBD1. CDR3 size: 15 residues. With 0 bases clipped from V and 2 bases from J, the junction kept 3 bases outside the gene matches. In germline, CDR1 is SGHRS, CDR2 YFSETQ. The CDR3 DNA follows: TGCGCCAGCAGCTTGGAGGGACAGGGAACCTACGAGCAGTACTTC. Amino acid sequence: CASSLEGQGTYEQYF.

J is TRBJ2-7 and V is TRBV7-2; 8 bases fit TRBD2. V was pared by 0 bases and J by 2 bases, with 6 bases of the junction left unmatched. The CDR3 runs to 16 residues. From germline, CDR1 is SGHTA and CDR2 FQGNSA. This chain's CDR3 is CASSLALLAATYEQYF. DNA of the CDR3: TGTGCCAGCAGCTTAGCCTTACTAGCGGCTACCTACGAGCAGTACTTC.

The CDR3 coding sequence is TGTGCCAGCAGTGGGTCATTGACAGGGGGCGCTTCTGGGGCCAACGTCCTGACTTTC. Its protein is CASSGSLTGGASGANVLTF. V is TRBV6-1 and J is TRBJ2-6, with 10 bases lining up with TRBD1. This CDR3 comprises 19 residues. Looked up from germline, CDR1 is MNHNS and CDR2 is SASEGT. V dropped 4 bases and J dropped 1; count of bases not matched to a gene: 10.

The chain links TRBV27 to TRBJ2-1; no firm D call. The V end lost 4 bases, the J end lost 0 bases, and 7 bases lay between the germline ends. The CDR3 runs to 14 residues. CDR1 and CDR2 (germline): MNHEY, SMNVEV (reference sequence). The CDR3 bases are TGTGCCAGCAGTTCCTTCCTCTCCTACAATGAGCAGTTCTTC. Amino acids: CASSSFLSYNEQFF.

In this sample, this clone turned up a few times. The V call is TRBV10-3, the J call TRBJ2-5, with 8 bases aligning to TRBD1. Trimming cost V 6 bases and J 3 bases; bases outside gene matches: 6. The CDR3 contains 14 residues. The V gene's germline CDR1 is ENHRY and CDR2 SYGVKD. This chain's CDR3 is CAISWTGREETQYF. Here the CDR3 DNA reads TGTGCCATCAGCTGGACAGGGCGCGAAGAGACCCAGTACTTC.

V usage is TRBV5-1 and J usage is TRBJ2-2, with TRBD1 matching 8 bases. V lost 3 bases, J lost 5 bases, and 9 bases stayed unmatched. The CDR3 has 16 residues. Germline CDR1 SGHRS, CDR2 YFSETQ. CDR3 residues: CASSSRGRAGTGELFF. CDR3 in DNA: TGCGCCAGCAGCTCCAGGGGGCGCGCGGGGACCGGGGAGCTGTTTTTT.

CDR3 nucleotide sequence: TGTGCCAGCAGCAAAGCCCGGACAGGGGGCGGTTTCGAGCAGTACTTC. It is translated as CASSKARTGGGFEQYF. The V call is TRBV21-1, the J call TRBJ2-7; the table's D call, TRBD1, has no DNA check behind it. TRBV21-1 is a pseudogene. CDR3 length: 16 amino acids.

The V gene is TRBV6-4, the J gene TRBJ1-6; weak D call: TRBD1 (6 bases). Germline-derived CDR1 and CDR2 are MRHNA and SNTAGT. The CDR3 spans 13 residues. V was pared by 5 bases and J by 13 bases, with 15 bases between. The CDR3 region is CASSRDRPGPLHF. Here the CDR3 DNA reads TGTGCCAGCAGTCGAGACAGGCCAGGTCCCCTCCACTTT.

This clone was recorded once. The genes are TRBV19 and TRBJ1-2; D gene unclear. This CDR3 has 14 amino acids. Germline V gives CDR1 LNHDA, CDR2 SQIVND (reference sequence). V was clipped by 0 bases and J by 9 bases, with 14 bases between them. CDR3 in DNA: TGTGCCAGTAGTATAGATCCGCGGGTTGAGCGCTACACCTTC. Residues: CASSIDPRVERYTF. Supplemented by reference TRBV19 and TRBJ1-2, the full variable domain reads DGGITQSPKYLFRKEGQNVTLSCEQNLNHDAMYWYRQDPGQGLRLIYYSQIVNDFQKGDIAEGYSVSREKKESFPLTVTSAQKNPTAFYLCASSIDPRVERYTFGSGTRLTVV.